This T cell receptor (beta chain) derives from a study of HIV-infected children after antiretroviral therapy interruption. Study in general: Four children interrupted treatment; four stayed on continuous treatment. Weeks 0, 48 and 150 were sampled under continuous treatment.

This clonotype was seen a few times. Its antigen is currently unknown. RNA-based 3' RACE libraries used unique molecular identifiers. MiXCR, applied by TCRdb to the 3' RACE reads, yields one record per CDR3 protein. The table shows approximately 89,000 distinct CDR3 sequences, with about 6.3% occurring only once. Overall study results and limits: The Gini coefficient of naive CD4+ repertoires rose, returning to baseline by 3 years.

Treatment of the sample: PENTA 11 planned treatment interruption arm or continuous ART arm. CDR3 length: 15 amino acids. The germline CDR1 and CDR2 sequences are MNHEY and SVGEGT. Trimming removed 8 bases from V and 3 bases from J; junction bases left unmatched: 12. The chain combines TRBV6-2 or TRBV6-3 with TRBJ2-7; the match to TRBD1 covers 8 bases. This sequence originates from a pool of human donors with HIV. Sequencing used CD45RA+ CD4+ T cells from PBMCs, pooled from several time points, obtained from a donor given antiretroviral therapy, either interrupted or continuous. The subset was: naive CD4+ CD45RA+ CD45RO- T cells. The CDR3 here is CASGGAGTGDYEQYF. In nucleotides, the CDR3 is TGTGCCAGCGGTGGGGCCGGGACAGGCGACTACGAGCAGTACTTC.